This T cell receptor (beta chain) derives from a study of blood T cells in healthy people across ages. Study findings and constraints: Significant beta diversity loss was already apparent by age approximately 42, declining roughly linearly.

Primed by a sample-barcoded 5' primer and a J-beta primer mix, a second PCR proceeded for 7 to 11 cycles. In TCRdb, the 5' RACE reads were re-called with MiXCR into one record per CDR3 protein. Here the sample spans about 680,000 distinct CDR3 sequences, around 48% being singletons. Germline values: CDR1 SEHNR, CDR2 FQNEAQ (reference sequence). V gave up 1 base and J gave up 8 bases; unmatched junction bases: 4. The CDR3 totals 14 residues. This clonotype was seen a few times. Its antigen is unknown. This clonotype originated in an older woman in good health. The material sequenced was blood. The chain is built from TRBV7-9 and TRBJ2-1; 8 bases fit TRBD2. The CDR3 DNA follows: TGTGCCAGCAGCTTAGAACTAGCGGTCTATGAGCAGTTCTTC. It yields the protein CASSLELAVYEQFF.